Each of the 22 T cell receptor beta chains below was sequenced from the same sample in a study of PD-1 blockade in classical Hodgkin lymphoma. Assay used: immunoSEQ multiplex PCR; TCRdb lists only in-frame clones, some missing. The table has just under 20,000 clones, approximately 82% seen once. The sample's time point: newly diagnosed, previously untreated cHL patient sample. Thawed PBMCs yielded CD4+ T cells through magnetic negative selection. The sample comprised CD4+ T cells from blood. The receptors shown here come from a human donor with classical Hodgkin lymphoma.

This clone was seen just once. J is TRBJ1-5 and V is TRBV28; D remains ambiguous. This CDR3 contains 12 residues. The V end lost 5 bases, the J end lost 3 bases, and 5 bases lay between the germline ends. Per the germline V gene, CDR1 is MDHEN and CDR2 is SYDVKM. The CDR3 DNA is TGTGCCAGCAGTGTGAACAATCAGCCCCAGCATTTT. It yields the protein CASSVNNQPQHF. Filled out from reference TRBV28 and TRBJ1-5, the complete variable domain reads DVKVTQSSRYLVKRTGEKVFLECVQDMDHENMFWYRQDPGLGLRLIYFSYDVKMKEKGDIPEGYSVSREKKERFSLILESASTNQTSMYLCASSVNNQPQHFGDGTRLSIL.

This clone was seen just once. J is TRBJ1-4 and V is TRBV5-1, with a weak D call TRBD1 (5 bases). CDR1 SGHRS and CDR2 YFSETQ come from the germline V gene. V lost 2 bases, J lost 4 bases, and 9 bases lay in between. CDR3 length: 14 amino acids. For the CDR3, the DNA is TGCGCCAGCAGCTTAAGGGGTCTTAATGAAAAACTGTTTTTT. Amino acids: CASSLRGLNEKLFF.

This clone was detected only once. J is TRBJ2-1 and V is TRBV9, with 11 nucleotides matching TRBD2. CDR3 length: 16 amino acids. Germline V gene sequence: CDR1 SGDLS, CDR2 YYNGEE. The V and J ends lost 3 bases and 4 bases, in that order; junction bases with no gene match: 6. This chain's CDR3 is CASSAPRTSGYNEQFF. The DNA of the CDR3 is TGTGCCAGCAGCGCACCCAGGACTAGCGGGTACAATGAGCAGTTCTTC. Using reference TRBV9 and TRBJ2-1 for the parts outside the CDR3, the full variable domain is DSGVTQTPKHLITATGQRVTLRCSPRSGDLSVYWYQQSLDQGLQFLIQYYNGEERAKGNILERFSAQQFPDLHSELNLSSLELGDSALYFCASSAPRTSGYNEQFFGPGTRLTVL.

The chain is built from TRBV25-1 and TRBJ2-2; 11 bases fit TRBD1. CDR3 length: 18 residues. The V gene's germline CDR1 is MGHDK and CDR2 SYGVNS. The V and J ends lost 0 bases and 2 bases, in that order; junction bases with no gene match: 5. The CDR3 region has the DNA TGTGCCAGCAGTGAATATTTAGGACAGGGGGCAAACACCGGGGAGCTGTTTTTT. This codes for CASSEYLGQGANTGELFF.

A single count supports this clone. The chain uses TRBV6-6 and TRBJ2-7; 7 bases are a match to TRBD1. Germline CDR1 and CDR2: MNHNY and SVGAGI (reference sequence). The CDR3 contains 16 residues. The V and J ends lost 5 bases and 1 base, in that order; junction bases with no gene match: 11. The CDR3 here is CASSPQGMEISYEQYF. In DNA, the CDR3 is TGTGCCAGCAGTCCACAGGGGATGGAGATATCCTACGAGCAGTACTTC.

The chain carries TRBV11-2 and TRBJ2-6, with D possibly being TRBD1 (5 bases). This CDR3 contains 17 residues. The germline gives CDR1 SGHAT, CDR2 FQNNGV. V was shortened by 3 bases and J by 2 bases, with 14 bases between the two germline ends. CDR3 nucleotide sequence: TGTGCCAGCAGCTTTAGTTTTTCAGGGACTGGGGCCAACGTCCTGACTTTC. Translating gives CASSFSFSGTGANVLTF.

V usage is TRBV6-5 and J usage is TRBJ2-7; D might be TRBD1 (6 bases). The V end was cut by 5 bases, the J end by 7 bases, with 18 bases between. CDR3 length: 14 residues. Germline V gene data show CDR1 as MNHEY and CDR2 as SVGAGI. The CDR3 protein is CASSPLGAGGEQYF. The CDR3 nucleotides are TGTGCCAGCAGTCCGTTGGGGGCGGGTGGAGAGCAGTACTTC.

This clone has a single count. The CDR3 bases are TGTGCCAGCGTTGCGGAGAACAATGAGCAGTTCTTC. Its protein is CASVAENNEQFF. The chain combines TRBV28 with TRBJ2-1; D gene uncertain. Germline V gene lookup returns CDR1 MDHEN and CDR2 SYDVKM. This CDR3 spans 12 amino acids. Trimming pared 8 bases from V and 5 bases from J, leaving 10 bases between.

The chain combines TRBV7-9 with TRBJ2-5; possibly TRBD1 for D (5 bases). This CDR3 spans 14 amino acids. Germline V lookup: CDR1 SEHNR, CDR2 FQNEAQ (reference sequence). The ends were cut back, 5 bases at V and 1 base at J, with 11 bases in the middle. This CDR3 is CASSPGAVQETQYF. The CDR3 DNA follows: TGTGCCAGCAGCCCTGGGGCGGTCCAAGAGACCCAGTACTTC.

The gene calls are TRBV10-3 and TRBJ2-5; TRBD2 matches at 14 bases. The CDR3 has 14 residues. Per the germline V gene, CDR1 is ENHRY and CDR2 is SYGVKD. J lost 5 bases, V lost 6 bases, and 2 bases had no gene match. This CDR3 is CAIRGTSGSETQYF. In DNA form, the CDR3 reads TGTGCCATCAGGGGGACTAGCGGGAGCGAGACCCAGTACTTC.

V usage is TRBV7-9 and J usage is TRBJ1-6; D gene ambiguous. CDR3 length equals 14 residues. Per the germline V gene, CDR1 is SEHNR and CDR2 is FQNEAQ (reference sequence). V was trimmed by 1 base and J by 7 bases, leaving 8 bases between them. This chain's CDR3 is CASSLGADNSPLHF. The CDR3 coding sequence is TGTGCCAGCAGCTTAGGGGCAGACAATTCACCCCTCCACTTT.

The chain links TRBV27 to TRBJ1-2; 8 positions agree with TRBD1. The junction had 20 bases not matched to a gene; V was cut back by 9 bases and J by 8 bases. CDR3 length: 16 amino acids. CDR1 is MNHEY and CDR2 is SMNVEV in the germline V gene (reference sequence). The CDR3 region is CASRDSGGRDQRGYTF. The CDR3 region has the DNA TGTGCCAGTCGTGACTCAGGGGGCAGAGATCAGCGGGGCTACACCTTC.

This chain joins TRBV5-4 and TRBJ1-1; D unresolved. V was pared by 8 bases and J by 8 bases, with 19 bases between. The CDR3 runs to 13 residues. The germline V gene has CDR1 SGHNT and CDR2 YYREEE (reference sequence). The CDR3 nucleotides are TGTGCCAGTACCCTCCGGGGTGAGGGAGAAGCTTTCTTT. Translation gives CASTLRGEGEAFF.

V usage is TRBV5-5 and J usage is TRBJ2-5; D uncertain. The CDR3 covers 15 residues. V dropped 0 bases and J dropped 1 base, with 10 bases sitting between them. Germline V gene sequence: CDR1 SGHKS, CDR2 YYEKEE (reference sequence). In DNA, the CDR3 is TGTGCCAGCAGCTTGGGCCTGGCAGGCCAAGAGACCCAGTACTTC. It translates to CASSLGLAGQETQYF.

The gene calls are TRBV14 and TRBJ2-5; TRBD2 matches at 10 bases. The CDR3 has 14 residues. Germline V lookup: CDR1 SGHDN, CDR2 FVKESK. The trim removed 6 bases at V and 5 bases at J, leaving 6 bases unmatched. The CDR3 DNA reads TGTGCCAGCAGTAGCGGGAGGCAGGAGGAGACCCAGTACTTC. This encodes CASSSGRQEETQYF. The full variable domain, with the rest looked up from reference TRBV14 and TRBJ2-5, is EAGVTQFPSHSVIEKGQTVTLRCDPISGHDNLYWYRRVMGKEIKFLLHFVKESKQDESGMPNNRFLAERTGGTYSTLKVQPAELEDSGVYFCASSSGRQEETQYFGPGTRLLVL.

V is TRBV28 and J is TRBJ2-3; D is unresolved. Germline CDR1 and CDR2: MDHEN and SYDVKM. The CDR3 contains 12 residues. V was cut by 6 bases and J by 11 bases, with 15 bases left in between. The CDR3 loop reads CASSSRTEMQYF. Here the CDR3 DNA reads TGTGCCAGCAGCTCTCGGACCGAAATGCAGTATTTT.

This rearrangement joins TRBV7-8 to TRBJ1-2; 7 bases align to TRBD1. V trimming: 6 bases; J trimming: 2 bases; junction bases outside the gene matches: 6. Germline CDR1 SGHVS, CDR2 FQNEAQ. The CDR3 runs 14 residues. CDR3 coding DNA: TGTGCCAGCAGGTTACAGGGGCCCAACTATGGCTACACCTTC. Translated: CASRLQGPNYGYTF.

The CDR3 coding sequence is TGTGCCAGCGAGGATGGGGGGCTCTACGAGCAGTACTTC. Translated: CASEDGGLYEQYF. The rearrangement joins TRBV28 to TRBJ2-7, with D perhaps being TRBD1 or TRBD2 (6 bases each). The ends were cut back, 8 bases at V and 3 bases at J, with 14 bases in the middle. Germline V gene sequence: CDR1 MDHEN, CDR2 SYDVKM. The CDR3 is 13 residues long.

V and J are TRBV6-5 and TRBJ2-7; D remains ambiguous. Germline CDR1 and CDR2: MNHEY and SVGAGI. The CDR3 is 11 residues long. Trimming took off 9 bases at V and 3 bases at J, with 9 bases between the two ends. CDR3 region: CASRSIYEQYF. Here the CDR3 DNA reads TGTGCCAGTCGCAGTATCTACGAGCAGTACTTC.

The gene calls are TRBV5-4 and TRBJ1-3, with TRBD1 matching 8 bases. Germline CDR1 SGHNT, CDR2 YYREEE (reference sequence). Trimming removed 3 bases from V and 2 bases from J; junction bases left unmatched: 4. This CDR3 is built from 15 residues. CDR3: CASSYPDRAGNTIYF. The CDR3 DNA reads as TGTGCCAGCAGCTATCCGGACAGGGCTGGAAACACCATATATTTT.

This chain connects TRBV5-1 to TRBJ2-2; TRBD2 might be the D (5 bases). CDR1 is SGHRS and CDR2 is YFSETQ in the germline V gene. CDR3 length equals 17 residues. Between the trimmed V and J ends, which lost 4 bases and 0 bases, there was a span of 16 bases. Written as DNA, the CDR3 is TGCGCCAGCAGCCCCTTCGCGGGCAACGCGAACACCGGGGAGCTGTTTTTT. Protein product: CASSPFAGNANTGELFF.

The V gene is TRBV13, the J gene TRBJ1-1; maybe TRBD1 (6 bases). The CDR3 extends over 14 amino acids. V lost 5 bases and J 2 bases, leaving 12 bases between the germline ends. CDR1 and CDR2 (germline): PRHDT, FYEKMQ (reference sequence). The chain's CDR3 is CASSRRTVNTEAFF. The CDR3 bases are TGTGCCAGCAGCCGACGGACAGTCAACACTGAAGCTTTCTTT.